These T cell receptor beta chains were read from a single sample in a study of graft-versus-host responses after intestinal transplantation. Here immunoSEQ multiplex PCR was the method, and the copy in TCRdb shows in-frame clones only, minus some. Of about 39,000 clones in the sample, over 90% were seen once. These receptors have no identified antigens. The material sequenced was unstimulated CD8+ T cells sorted from spleen or lymph node cells, taken before transplant. These receptors originate from a human donor who was the organ donor for an intestinal transplant. The CDR3 runs from the conserved cysteine through the conserved F or W. Each record gives: CDR3 DNA, CDR3 protein, clone size, V gene, J gene, D gene. D genes are given only for firm matches. The listing skips clone size in some rows; elsewhere it reads once, few, many or a size class.

CDR3 DNA: TGCAGCGTTGGCACTGGCAACTCCTACAATGAGCAGTTCTTC; CDR3 protein: CSVGTGNSYNEQFF; clone size: once; V gene: TRBV29-1; J gene: TRBJ2-1; D gene: -
CDR3 DNA: TGCGCCAGCAGCCAGCCCCTTTACAATGAGCAGTTCTTC; CDR3 protein: CASSQPLYNEQFF; clone size: -; V gene: TRBV4-1; J gene: TRBJ2-1; D gene: -
CDR3 DNA: TGTGCCAGCAGCCCCGGCCAGAGCTCCTATAATTCACCCCTCCACTTT; CDR3 protein: CASSPGQSSYNSPLHF; clone size: -; V gene: TRBV27; J gene: TRBJ1-6; D gene: -
CDR3 DNA: TGTGCCAACTACGGGGGAGATACGCAGTATTTT; CDR3 protein: CANYGGDTQYF; clone size: -; V gene: TRBV2; J gene: TRBJ2-3; D gene: -
CDR3 DNA: TGTGCCAGCAGCTTAGGGGGGCCGAATGGCTACACCTTC; CDR3 protein: CASSLGGPNGYTF; clone size: -; V gene: TRBV11-2; J gene: TRBJ1-2; D gene: -
CDR3 DNA: TGCGCCAGCAGCTTGGGCAGGTTTAGCTCCTACAATGAGCAGTTCTTC; CDR3 protein: CASSLGRFSSYNEQFF; clone size: -; V gene: TRBV5-1; J gene: TRBJ2-1; D gene: -
CDR3 DNA: TGCAGCGTTGAAGGCGGGACAGGGGCGCGGGAGACCCAGTACTTC; CDR3 protein: CSVEGGTGARETQYF; clone size: -; V gene: TRBV29-1; J gene: TRBJ2-5; D gene: TRBD1
CDR3 DNA: TGTGCCAGCAGCTTAGAGGGGGACGGTCCCTACGAGCAGTACTTC; CDR3 protein: CASSLEGDGPYEQYF; clone size: -; V gene: TRBV13; J gene: TRBJ2-7; D gene: -
CDR3 DNA: TGCGCCAGCAGCCAGGTCGAATCCCAGGATACGCAGTATTTT; CDR3 protein: CASSQVESQDTQYF; clone size: -; V gene: TRBV4-3; J gene: TRBJ2-3; D gene: -
CDR3 DNA: TGTGCCAGCAGCCTCGGACTGTACGGGACCTACGAGCAGTACTTC; CDR3 protein: CASSLGLYGTYEQYF; clone size: -; V gene: TRBV28; J gene: TRBJ2-7; D gene: -
CDR3 DNA: TGTGCCAGCAGCTTAGCGGTACAGGGGGGGCGGTTGAACACTGAAGCTTTCTTT; CDR3 protein: CASSLAVQGGRLNTEAFF; clone size: -; V gene: TRBV7-6; J gene: TRBJ1-1; D gene: TRBD1
CDR3 DNA: TGTGCCATCAGGGACAGGGGGGAATCTGGGGCCAACGTCCTGACTTTC; CDR3 protein: CAIRDRGESGANVLTF; clone size: -; V gene: TRBV10-3; J gene: TRBJ2-6; D gene: TRBD1
CDR3 DNA: TGTGCCAGCAGCTTGGAGCCCAATGAGCAGTTCTTC; CDR3 protein: CASSLEPNEQFF; clone size: -; V gene: TRBV5-4; J gene: TRBJ2-1; D gene: -
CDR3 DNA: TGTGCCAGCTCACCAGGTCGCACCGAACCAGCTAACTATGGCTACACCTTC; CDR3 protein: CASSPGRTEPANYGYTF; clone size: -; V gene: TRBV18; J gene: TRBJ1-2; D gene: -
CDR3 DNA: TGTGCCAGCAGTCCCACCAAACAAGAGACCCAGTACTTC; CDR3 protein: CASSPTKQETQYF; clone size: -; V gene: TRBV6-4; J gene: TRBJ2-5; D gene: -
CDR3 DNA: TGTGCCAGCAGTTCCCCCCTGGCGGTCAAGGGATCCTACAATGAGCAGTTCTTC; CDR3 protein: CASSSPLAVKGSYNEQFF; clone size: -; V gene: TRBV28; J gene: TRBJ2-1; D gene: -
CDR3 DNA: TGTGCCTGGACCCAAGGGACAGCTAGCACAGATACGCAGTATTTT; CDR3 protein: CAWTQGTASTDTQYF; clone size: -; V gene: TRBV30; J gene: TRBJ2-3; D gene: TRBD1
CDR3 DNA: TGCGCCAGCAGCTACGGACTAGCGGGCTCCTACGAGCAGTACTTC; CDR3 protein: CASSYGLAGSYEQYF; clone size: -; V gene: TRBV4-1; J gene: TRBJ2-7; D gene: TRBD2
CDR3 DNA: TGTGCCAGCAGCTTAGCGGGAGAACACTACGAGCAGTACTTC; CDR3 protein: CASSLAGEHYEQYF; clone size: -; V gene: TRBV7-6; J gene: TRBJ2-7; D gene: -
CDR3 DNA: TGTGCCAGCAGCGTAACAGTATGGGAGACCCAGTACTTC; CDR3 protein: CASSVTVWETQYF; clone size: once; V gene: TRBV9; J gene: TRBJ2-5; D gene: -
CDR3 DNA: TGTGCCAGCAGTTTAGTATACGGTGGGGACAATGGGGATCAGCCCCAGCATTTT; CDR3 protein: CASSLVYGGDNGDQPQHF; clone size: -; V gene: TRBV28; J gene: TRBJ1-5; D gene: -
CDR3 DNA: TGTGCCAGCAGCTTAGGGCAGGGGGCAGGAGAGACCCAGTACTTC; CDR3 protein: CASSLGQGAGETQYF; clone size: -; V gene: TRBV7-7; J gene: TRBJ2-5; D gene: TRBD1
CDR3 DNA: TGCGCCAGCAGCCAAGGGAGCGGGGTATTCAATGAGCAGTTCTTC; CDR3 protein: CASSQGSGVFNEQFF; clone size: -; V gene: TRBV4-3; J gene: TRBJ2-1; D gene: TRBD2
CDR3 DNA: TGCGCCAGCAGCCGGTCCGACAGGGGCCAAGAGACCCAGTACTTC; CDR3 protein: CASSRSDRGQETQYF; clone size: -; V gene: TRBV4-3; J gene: TRBJ2-5; D gene: TRBD1
CDR3 DNA: TGTGCCAGCAGCCCTCAGAGAAGCTCTGGAAACACCATATATTTT; CDR3 protein: CASSPQRSSGNTIYF; clone size: -; V gene: TRBV6-5; J gene: TRBJ1-3; D gene: -
CDR3 DNA: TGTGCCAGCAGTTCCCGCGACAAGTTTTATGGCTACACCTTC; CDR3 protein: CASSSRDKFYGYTF; clone size: -; V gene: TRBV27; J gene: TRBJ1-2; D gene: -